The 27 T cell receptor beta chains given below trace back to one sample, sequenced in a study of spatial heterogeneity in lung cancer. TCRdb used MiXCR to reprocess the 5' RACE reads, holding one entry per CDR3 protein. Among 8,500 to 14,000 distinct CDR3 sequences listed, about a tenth were seen once. Specified time point: blood at routine non-recurrence follow-up after resection. Sequencing was performed on PBMCs, taken at follow-up. These receptors all come from a female donor with early-stage non-small cell lung cancer.

The table lists this clonotype with many counts. J is TRBJ2-4 and V is TRBV28, with D possibly being TRBD2 (6 bases). The CDR3 sequence is 15 residues long. From germline, CDR1 is MDHEN and CDR2 SYDVKM. The ends were cut back, 2 bases at V and 1 base at J, with 9 bases in the middle. The CDR3 reads CASSLGGLAKNIQYF. CDR3 nucleotide sequence: TGTGCCAGCAGTTTAGGAGGGTTGGCCAAAAACATTCAGTACTTC.

This sequence joins TRBV2 and TRBJ1-2; 9 positions match TRBD1. After removal of 7 bases from V and 7 bases from J, the junction contained 7 bases not matched to a gene. The CDR3 runs 13 residues. Germline lookup yields CDR1 SNHLY and CDR2 FYNNEI. CDR3 bases: TGTGCCAGCAACCCGGGACAGGGTCCTGGCTACACCTTC. As protein: CASNPGQGPGYTF. The full variable domain, its missing parts supplied by reference TRBV2 and TRBJ1-2, is EPEVTQTPSHQVTQMGQEVILRCVPISNHLYFYWYRQILGQKVEFLVSFYNNEISEKSEIFDDQFSVERPDGSNFTLKIRSTKLEDSAMYFCASNPGQGPGYTFGSGTRLTVV.

This clonotype was seen ten or more times. This chain connects TRBV19 to TRBJ1-1; D not certain. Germline loops: CDR1 LNHDA, CDR2 SQIVND (reference sequence). This CDR3 has 13 residues. V was shortened by 7 bases and J by 2 bases, with 11 bases between the two germline ends. CDR3 nucleotide sequence: TGTGCCAGTACCCTCTCTCATAACACTGAAGCTTTCTTT. Amino acids: CASTLSHNTEAFF.

J is TRBJ2-5 and V is TRBV28; 7 nucleotides line up with TRBD1. Germline CDR1 reads MDHEN; CDR2 reads SYDVKM. The CDR3 is made up of 15 amino acids. V shed 2 bases, J shed 2 bases, and the junction held 5 bases outside the gene matches. The CDR3 sequence is CASSLRTGGQETQYF. Here the CDR3 DNA reads TGTGCCAGCAGTTTAAGGACAGGAGGACAAGAGACCCAGTACTTC.

The sample holds many counts of this clonotype. This sequence joins TRBV28 and TRBJ2-7; 9 nucleotides align to TRBD1. The CDR3 spans 16 residues. V gave up 4 bases and J gave up 5 bases; unmatched junction bases: 12. Germline CDR1 is MDHEN and CDR2 is SYDVKM. The DNA of the CDR3 is TGTGCCAGCAGTTCCCCCCCACCGGGACAGGGTAACGAGCAGTACTTC. It codes for CASSSPPPGQGNEQYF.

This clonotype showed up many times. CDR3 sequence reads: CASSYEPGQSHEQYF. Here the CDR3 DNA reads TGTGCCAGCAGCTATGAACCGGGACAATCCCACGAGCAGTACTTC. The rearrangement joins TRBV7-8 to TRBJ2-7, with a weak D call TRBD1 (6 bases). The germline gives CDR1 SGHVS, CDR2 FQNEAQ. The germline V and J ends were trimmed by 4 bases and 5 bases, with 18 bases remaining between them. The CDR3 covers 15 residues.

This clonotype was detected many times. V usage is TRBV27 and J usage is TRBJ1-6; 7 nucleotides align to TRBD1. Per the germline V gene, CDR1 is MNHEY and CDR2 is SMNVEV (reference sequence). The CDR3 runs 16 residues. The V segment lost 3 bases and the J segment 3 bases; nucleotides outside the gene matches: 5. The CDR3 DNA sequence: TGTGCCAGCAGTTTCCGGGACAGCCGCTATAATTCACCCCTCCACTTT. Protein: CASSFRDSRYNSPLHF.

V usage is TRBV6-6 and J usage is TRBJ2-2; no clear D. The germline V gene encodes CDR1 MNHNY and CDR2 SVGAGI (reference sequence). V lost 6 bases, J lost 4 bases, and 6 bases lay in between. The CDR3 covers 12 residues. CDR3 in DNA: TGTGCCAGCAGCCTAAGCACCGGGGAGCTGTTTTTT. Translated, it gives CASSLSTGELFF.

This clonotype is termed medium-sized. The chain has TRBV7-2 and TRBJ2-7; tentative D call: TRBD2 (5 bases). CDR1 SGHTA and CDR2 FQGNSA come from the germline V gene. The CDR3 extends over 13 amino acids. V shed 2 bases and J shed 4 bases, with 9 bases lying between them. CDR3 DNA sequence: TGTGCCAGCAGCTTAAGAGGGAGTTACGAGCAGTACTTC. Translation gives CASSLRGSYEQYF.

This clonotype was observed at least ten times. The chain uses TRBV7-2 and TRBJ1-4; 7 bases line up with TRBD1. V gave up 4 bases and J gave up 2 bases; unmatched junction bases: 7. This CDR3 is built from 16 residues. Germline V gene data show CDR1 as SGHTA and CDR2 as FQGNSA. CDR3: CASSSQGGLTNEKLFF. For the CDR3, the DNA is TGTGCCAGCAGCTCGCAGGGGGGGCTCACTAATGAAAAACTGTTTTTT.

Ten or more counts support this clonotype. The rearrangement joins TRBV25-1 to TRBJ2-3; TRBD2 aligns across 13 bases. The CDR3 sequence is 16 residues long. Trimming took 4 bases from V and 3 from J; bases not matched to a gene: 4. Germline V CDR1 and CDR2: MGHDK, SYGVNS. For the CDR3, the DNA is TGTGCCAGCAGTGCAAGACTAGCGGGAGGAACAGATACGCAGTATTTT. This gives the protein CASSARLAGGTDTQYF.

The chain links TRBV29-1 to TRBJ2-5; TRBD2 aligns across 9 bases. This CDR3 region has 14 residues. Germline V CDR1 and CDR2: SQVTM, ANQGSEA. With 6 bases clipped from V and 1 base from J, the junction kept 6 bases outside the gene matches. DNA of the CDR3: TGCAGCGTATATCCGGGACTAGCCCAAGAGACCCAGTACTTC. It codes for CSVYPGLAQETQYF.

This clonotype was picked up many times. DNA for the CDR3: TGCAGCGTTAAGCGGGGGTCAGATACGCAGTATTTT. Amino acids: CSVKRGSDTQYF. The V and J genes are TRBV29-1 and TRBJ2-3; 8 bases are a match to TRBD2. Germline assignment: CDR1 SQVTM and CDR2 ANQGSEA. The CDR3 contains 12 residues. The trim removed 5 bases at V and 4 bases at J, leaving 2 bases unmatched.

This clonotype was counted ten times or more. The chain carries TRBV19 and TRBJ2-6, with D possibly matching TRBD1 (6 bases). The CDR3 contains 15 residues. Trimming removed 4 bases at V and 0 bases at J, with 7 bases between. From germline, CDR1 is LNHDA and CDR2 SQIVND (reference sequence). For the CDR3, the DNA is TGTGCCAGTAGTAGAGGGGGCTCTGGGGCCAACGTCCTGACTTTC. This sequence encodes CASSRGGSGANVLTF.

This clonotype has at least ten counts. The chain joins TRBV28 to TRBJ2-5; weak D call: TRBD2 (5 bases). Trimming shortened V by 4 bases and J by 3 bases, and 15 bases separated the two germline ends. Germline assignment: CDR1 MDHEN and CDR2 SYDVKM. CDR3 length: 15 residues. CDR3 sequence (DNA): TGTGCCAGCAGTTCGTCCGGGAACTCAAAAGAGACCCAGTACTTC. It is translated as CASSSSGNSKETQYF.

At least ten counts were recorded for this clonotype. This chain uses TRBV6-5 with TRBJ2-2; D may be TRBD2 (6 bases). CDR1 is MNHEY and CDR2 is SVGAGI in the germline V gene. The V end was cut by 6 bases, the J end by 2 bases, with 10 bases between. CDR3 size: 14 residues. Written as DNA, the CDR3 is TGTGCCAGCAGACGGACTATCAACACCGGGGAGCTGTTTTTT. Encoded protein: CASRRTINTGELFF.

This clonotype was seen ten or more times. At one boundary the junction diverges from the germline segment, which might be a read error. This sequence joins TRBV29-1 and TRBJ2-1; D is unclear. CDR3 size: 8 residues. Germline CDR1 and CDR2: SQVTM and ANQGSEA. Written as DNA, the CDR3 is TGCAGCGTTGAGGACGGTGGGTTC. Translation: CSVEDGGF.

By sample share, this clonotype is medium-sized. CDR3 loop: CASSLAEATDTQYF. The CDR3 nucleotides read TGTGCCAGCAGCTTAGCTGAGGCCACAGATACGCAGTATTTT. V and J are TRBV7-8 and TRBJ2-3; D gene unclear. The CDR3 extends over 14 amino acids. The germline V gene encodes CDR1 SGHVS and CDR2 FQNEAQ. The ends were cut back, 0 bases at V and 2 bases at J, with 6 bases in the middle.

Many counts were recorded for this clonotype. This chain links TRBV12-5 with TRBJ2-5; D gene unclear. The CDR3 has 12 residues. Germline V gene data show CDR1 as LGHNT and CDR2 as FRNRAP. V lost 0 bases to trimming and J lost 5 bases, with 4 bases between them. CDR3 in amino acids: CASGLVGETQYF. CDR3 coding DNA: TGTGCTAGTGGTTTGGTAGGGGAGACCCAGTACTTC.

This clonotype occurred many times. J is TRBJ2-1 and V is TRBV6-5, with 12 nucleotides matching TRBD2. This CDR3 has 17 amino acids. V was pared by 7 bases and J by 2 bases, with 9 bases of the junction left unmatched. CDR1 and CDR2 (germline): MNHEY, SVGAGI. The CDR3 reads CASNAGTSGLTYNEQFF. The CDR3 nucleotides are TGTGCCAGCAACGCCGGGACTAGCGGGTTAACCTACAATGAGCAGTTCTTC.

This clonotype came up many times. The chain combines TRBV7-9 with TRBJ2-1, with a tentative D call TRBD2 (5 bases). This CDR3 is built from 13 residues. Germline V CDR1 and CDR2: SEHNR, FQNEAQ (reference sequence). V gave up 6 bases and J gave up 3 bases, with 9 bases separating them. CDR3 sequence reads: CASSSDYYNEQFF. CDR3 bases: TGTGCCAGCAGTTCTGACTACTACAATGAGCAGTTCTTC. Filled out from reference TRBV7-9 and TRBJ2-1, the complete variable domain reads DTGVSQNPRHKITKRGQNVTFRCDPISEHNRLYWYRQTLGQGPEFLTYFQNEAQLEKSRLLSDRFSAERPKGSFSTLEIQRTEQGDSAMYLCASSSDYYNEQFFGPGTRLTVL.

The chain carries TRBV6-5 and TRBJ1-6, with D perhaps TRBD1 (5 bases). Germline V CDR1 and CDR2: MNHEY, SVGAGI. The CDR3 consists of 15 residues. Between the trimmed V and J ends, which lost 2 bases and 3 bases, there was a span of 8 bases. The CDR3 reads CASSYRGFYNSPLHF. DNA of the CDR3: TGTGCCAGCAGTTACAGGGGCTTCTATAATTCACCCCTCCACTTT.

This clonotype showed up many times. The rearrangement joins TRBV11-2 to TRBJ2-1, with 9 bases matching TRBD1. The CDR3 spans 11 residues. V lost 5 bases, J lost 12 bases, and 2 bases stayed unmatched. The germline V gene encodes CDR1 SGHAT and CDR2 FQNNGV. CDR3 nucleotides: TGTGCCAGCAGCGCGACAGGGGGGCAGTTCTTC. It is translated as CASSATGGQFF.

This clonotype was counted ten times or more. The V and J genes are TRBV7-8 and TRBJ2-7; tentative D call: TRBD2 (6 bases). Germline V lookup: CDR1 SGHVS, CDR2 FQNEAQ. CDR3 size: 14 residues. V lost 5 bases and J lost 7, with 18 bases in between. The chain's CDR3 is CASSPPGRRGEQYF. The CDR3 coding sequence is TGTGCCAGCAGCCCCCCCGGACGGAGGGGAGAGCAGTACTTC.

In its sample, this clonotype was seen once. The gene calls are TRBV10-3 and TRBJ1-2, with a weak D call TRBD1 (5 bases). The CDR3 is 13 residues long. The V and J ends lost 7 bases and 4 bases respectively, with 13 bases between them. Germline assignment: CDR1 ENHRY and CDR2 SYGVKD. DNA for the CDR3: TGTGCCATCAACCCAGGGATCGGCTATGGCTACACCTTC. It codes for CAINPGIGYGYTF.

This clonotype has ten or more counts. The V and J genes are TRBV27 and TRBJ2-2; D gene uncertain. V was trimmed by 2 bases and J by 7 bases, leaving 8 bases between them. CDR3 length equals 13 residues. Germline CDR1 and CDR2: MNHEY and SMNVEV (reference sequence). The DNA for the CDR3 is TGTGCCAGCAGTTTAAAAATGGGCGGGGAGCTGTTTTTT. It specifies CASSLKMGGELFF.

This rearrangement joins TRBV28 to TRBJ2-3; 7 bases are shared with TRBD2. The germline V gene has CDR1 MDHEN and CDR2 SYDVKM. The V segment lost 5 bases and the J segment 5 bases; nucleotides outside the gene matches: 13. This CDR3 comprises 16 residues. The CDR3 region is CASSPAGLSEGDTQYF. The CDR3, as DNA: TGTGCCAGCAGTCCAGCGGGGCTCTCTGAGGGAGATACGCAGTATTTT. Using reference TRBV28 and TRBJ2-3 for the parts outside the CDR3, the full variable domain is DVKVTQSSRYLVKRTGEKVFLECVQDMDHENMFWYRQDPGLGLRLIYFSYDVKMKEKGDIPEGYSVSREKKERFSLILESASTNQTSMYLCASSPAGLSEGDTQYFGPGTRLTVL.